This TCR beta chain derives from a study of cytomegalovirus exposure and HLA in healthy donors. On the study more broadly: Earlier work reported 90 million to 120 million unique TCR beta sequences from about 190 million T cells.

Nominally healthy donors provided the samples, though records likely missed some immune exposures. A note on this clone: At one end the junction does not follow the germline gene, possibly because of a read error.

PCR primers comprised 60 Vbeta and 13 Jbeta primers. The protocol was immunoSEQ multiplex PCR, while the TCRdb copy is restricted to in-frame clones and leaves out a portion. The table includes 250,000 to 350,000 clones, about 80% detected once. The material sequenced was PBMCs. The TCR was taken from a girl under 10 years old in good health and CMV-seronegative.

This chain's CDR3 is CSSSLLREQYF. CDR3 nucleotides: TGTTCCAGCAGCCTTTTGAGGGAGCAGTACTTC. V and J are TRBV7-9 and TRBJ2-7; unclear D gene. CDR1 is SEHNR and CDR2 is FQNEAQ in the germline V gene (reference sequence). CDR3 length equals 11 residues.